This T cell receptor (beta chain) originates from a study of blood T cell repertoires in COVID-19. Looking at the study overall: PBMCs, B-cell-depleted T cells, or T cells were the source of the cDNA or gDNA that made up the material.

In this sample, this clone turned up once. The CDR3 totals 13 residues. Trimming pared 7 bases from V and 5 bases from J, leaving 14 bases between. The germline CDR1 and CDR2 sequences are MNHEY and SVGAGI. Sequenced by immunoSEQ multiplex PCR; TCRdb stores in-frame clones only, minus some. In the table there are around 51,000 clones, approximately 90% of which are singletons. The receptor's source is a man between 65 and 80 years old with acute or convalescent COVID-19. The sequencing input was peripheral blood. The chain is built from TRBV6-5 and TRBJ2-5, with D hard to call. CDR3 nucleotides: TGTGCCAGCACCTCCCGGGTGGGTGAGACCCAGTACTTC. Translated: CASTSRVGETQYF.